This is a list of T cell receptor beta chains from one sample in a study of blood T cell repertoires in COVID-19. This table comes from immunoSEQ multiplex PCR, and its TCRdb copy is limited to in-frame clones, with some not included. The table lists some 400,000 clones, around 87% of them singletons. The sample comprised PBMCs or T cells enriched from blood (not recorded which). The receptors come from a young man who had recovered from COVID-19. CDR3s include the opening cysteine and the closing phenylalanine or tryptophan. Fields, in order: D gene, clone size, V gene, J gene, CDR3 protein, CDR3 DNA. D genes are given only for firm matches. The size field is filled for only some rows; it gives once, few, many or a size class.

D: TRBD1
size: .
V: TRBV5-1
J: TRBJ2-7
CDR3: CASSEGQGPTYEQYF
DNA: TGCGCCAGCAGCGAGGGACAGGGGCCGACCTACGAGCAGTACTTC

D: .
size: .
V: TRBV4-1
J: TRBJ2-7
CDR3: CASSQLTGSYEQYF
DNA: TGCGCCAGCAGCCAGCTTACAGGGTCCTACGAGCAGTACTTC

D: TRBD2
size: .
V: TRBV10-3
J: TRBJ2-3
CDR3: CAIRGGSGSDWADTQYF
DNA: TGTGCCATCAGGGGAGGGTCAGGGAGTGATTGGGCAGATACGCAGTATTTT

D: TRBD2
size: .
V: TRBV20-1
J: TRBJ2-7
CDR3: CSASERGSSYEQYF
DNA: TGCAGTGCTAGTGAGCGGGGGAGCTCCTACGAGCAGTACTTC

D: TRBD1
size: .
V: TRBV3-1/TRBV3-2
J: TRBJ1-5
CDR3: CASGTGLQPQHF
DNA: TGTGCCAGCGGGACAGGGTTGCAGCCCCAGCATTTT

D: .
size: .
V: TRBV28
J: TRBJ1-2
CDR3: CASSFRRLNYGYTF
DNA: TGTGCCAGCAGTTTCCGCAGACTTAACTATGGCTACACCTTC

D: TRBD2
size: .
V: TRBV19
J: TRBJ2-1
CDR3: CASRKTSGVLNEQFF
DNA: TGTGCCAGTAGAAAGACTAGCGGGGTCCTCAATGAGCAGTTCTTC

D: .
size: once
V: TRBV9
J: TRBJ2-5
CDR3: CASSPDSFQETQYF
DNA: TGTGCCAGCAGCCCTGACTCTTTCCAAGAGACCCAGTACTTC

D: TRBD2
size: .
V: TRBV28
J: TRBJ2-7
CDR3: CASSSKRLAGSYEQYF
DNA: TGTGCCAGCAGTTCCAAGAGACTAGCGGGCTCCTACGAGCAGTACTTC

D: TRBD1
size: .
V: TRBV24-1
J: TRBJ2-2
CDR3: CATSDSDRAYGELFF
DNA: TGTGCCACCAGTGACTCGGACAGGGCGTACGGGGAGCTGTTTTTT

D: .
size: .
V: TRBV30
J: TRBJ1-2
CDR3: CAWSVLAAYGYTF
DNA: TGTGCCTGGAGTGTACTGGCGGCCTATGGCTACACCTTC

D: .
size: once
V: TRBV5-1
J: TRBJ1-6
CDR3: CASSGEGSPLHF
DNA: TGCGCCAGCTCCGGGGAGGGATCACCCCTCCACTTT

D: .
size: .
V: TRBV15
J: TRBJ1-1
CDR3: CATSRDSTLEAFF
DNA: TGTGCCACCAGCAGAGATTCTACGTTAGAAGCTTTCTTT

D: .
size: .
V: TRBV4-2
J: TRBJ2-7
CDR3: CASSQDRSEQYF
DNA: TGTGCCAGCAGCCAAGATCGAAGCGAACAGTACTTC

D: .
size: .
V: TRBV5-1
J: TRBJ2-3
CDR3: CASSSRGHPTDTQYF
DNA: TGCGCCAGCAGCTCGAGGGGACACCCTACAGATACGCAGTATTTT

D: TRBD1
size: .
V: TRBV18
J: TRBJ1-1
CDR3: CASSPGQGITEAFF
DNA: TGTGCCAGCTCACCGGGACAGGGGATCACTGAAGCTTTCTTT

D: TRBD1
size: .
V: TRBV6-4
J: TRBJ2-3
CDR3: CASSDGSFFGQGVTDTQYF
DNA: TGTGCCAGCAGTGACGGATCCTTTTTTGGACAGGGGGTCACAGATACGCAGTATTTT

D: TRBD2
size: once
V: TRBV9
J: TRBJ2-3
CDR3: CASSVVGTSGRTDTQYF
DNA: TGTGCCAGCAGCGTAGTTGGGACTAGCGGGCGCACAGATACGCAGTATTTT

D: .
size: few
V: TRBV3-1/TRBV3-2
J: TRBJ2-7
CDR3: CASSQQPGQPYEQYF
DNA: TGTGCCAGCAGCCAACAACCGGGACAACCCTACGAGCAGTACTTC

D: .
size: few
V: TRBV6-5
J: TRBJ1-1
CDR3: CASPIGGEVDTEAFF
DNA: TGTGCCAGCCCTATTGGAGGGGAGGTGGACACTGAAGCTTTCTTT

D: .
size: .
V: TRBV30
J: TRBJ2-2
CDR3: CAWNAAGWTGELFF
DNA: TGTGCCTGGAATGCAGCAGGGTGGACCGGGGAGCTGTTTTTT

D: .
size: .
V: TRBV29-1
J: TRBJ1-4
CDR3: CSVEEGGTTNEKLFF
DNA: TGCAGCGTTGAAGAGGGGGGAACAACTAATGAAAAACTGTTTTTT

D: .
size: .
V: TRBV4-1
J: TRBJ2-5
CDR3: CASSQEGRYSQETQYF
DNA: TGCGCCAGCAGCCAAGAGGGGCGCTACAGTCAAGAGACCCAGTACTTC

D: .
size: .
V: TRBV6-5
J: TRBJ1-4
CDR3: CASSYSGTGLGELFF
DNA: TGTGCCAGCAGTTACTCGGGGACGGGACTAGGGGAACTGTTTTTT

D: .
size: .
V: TRBV6-5
J: TRBJ1-1
CDR3: CASRPAGEWTEAFF
DNA: TGTGCCAGCAGGCCGGCGGGGGAATGGACTGAAGCTTTCTTT

D: .
size: .
V: TRBV5-1
J: TRBJ1-3
CDR3: CASSGGLSLSGNTIYF
DNA: TGCGCCAGCAGTGGGGGACTATCCCTCTCTGGAAACACCATATATTTT

D: TRBD1
size: .
V: TRBV5-1
J: TRBJ1-1
CDR3: CASSARDRGSMNTEAFF
DNA: TGCGCCAGCAGCGCCAGGGACAGGGGCTCTATGAACACTGAAGCTTTCTTT

D: .
size: .
V: TRBV5-1
J: TRBJ2-1
CDR3: CASSPRTSYNEQFF
DNA: TGCGCCAGCAGCCCACGGACATCCTACAATGAGCAGTTCTTC

D: .
size: .
V: TRBV5-1
J: TRBJ1-2
CDR3: CASSLQDTNYGYTF
DNA: TGCGCCAGCAGCTTGCAGGACACTAACTATGGCTACACCTTC

D: .
size: .
V: TRBV27
J: TRBJ2-5
CDR3: CASSLRGGETQYF
DNA: TGTGCCAGCAGTTTACGCGGAGGTGAGACCCAGTACTTC

D: .
size: .
V: TRBV21-1
J: TRBJ1-1
CDR3: CASSPGQGARSSTEAFF
DNA: TGTGCCAGCAGCCCGGGACAGGGGGCGCGAAGCAGCACTGAAGCTTTCTTT

D: TRBD1
size: .
V: TRBV7-9
J: TRBJ2-1
CDR3: CASSLPRGLGSDEQFF
DNA: TGTGCCAGCAGCTTGCCCAGGGGGCTAGGTAGCGATGAGCAGTTCTTC

D: .
size: few
V: TRBV27
J: TRBJ1-1
CDR3: CASSFWGGEAFF
DNA: TGTGCCAGCAGTTTTTGGGGCGGTGAAGCTTTCTTT

D: TRBD1
size: .
V: TRBV19
J: TRBJ1-2
CDR3: CASSLQGQSNYGYTF
DNA: TGTGCCAGTAGCTTGCAGGGACAGTCTAACTATGGCTACACCTTC

D: TRBD2
size: .
V: TRBV5-1
J: TRBJ2-1
CDR3: CASSGTSFSNEQFF
DNA: TGCGCCAGCAGCGGGACTAGCTTCAGCAATGAGCAGTTCTTC

D: .
size: few
V: TRBV7-9
J: TRBJ1-1
CDR3: CASSFTQGYDTEAFF
DNA: TGTGCCAGCAGCTTTACACAGGGCTACGACACTGAAGCTTTCTTT

D: .
size: .
V: TRBV27
J: TRBJ1-6
CDR3: CASSLIWQGNSPLHF
DNA: TGTGCCAGCAGTTTAATTTGGCAGGGTAATTCACCCCTCCACTTT

D: .
size: once
V: TRBV28
J: TRBJ1-1
CDR3: CASSLGGYRETNTEAFF
DNA: TGTGCCAGCAGTTTGGGCGGGTACAGGGAAACGAACACTGAAGCTTTCTTT

D: .
size: .
V: TRBV18
J: TRBJ1-6
CDR3: CASSESYNSPLHF
DNA: TGTGCCAGCTCGGAGTCCTATAATTCACCCCTCCACTTT

D: .
size: .
V: TRBV7-9
J: TRBJ1-1
CDR3: CASSFRNTEAFF
DNA: TGTGCCAGCAGCTTCCGGAACACTGAAGCTTTCTTT

D: TRBD2
size: .
V: TRBV6-5
J: TRBJ2-2
CDR3: CASSWGGDVTGELFF
DNA: TGTGCCAGCAGTTGGGGAGGGGACGTCACCGGGGAGCTGTTTTTT

D: .
size: .
V: TRBV6-1
J: TRBJ1-2
CDR3: CASTEGPDLGYTF
DNA: TGTGCCAGCACTGAAGGGCCAGATCTGGGCTACACCTTC

D: .
size: .
V: TRBV3-1/TRBV3-2
J: TRBJ1-6
CDR3: CASSLIGDSNSPLHF
DNA: TGTGCCAGCAGCCTAATCGGAGATTCGAATTCACCCCTCCACTTT

D: TRBD2
size: .
V: TRBV24-1
J: TRBJ2-1
CDR3: CATSDGASGPYNEQFF
DNA: TGTGCCACCAGTGATGGCGCTAGCGGGCCCTACAATGAGCAGTTCTTC

D: TRBD1
size: .
V: TRBV6-5
J: TRBJ1-4
CDR3: CASSYYRGNEKLFF
DNA: TGTGCCAGCAGTTATTACAGGGGTAATGAAAAACTGTTTTTT

D: TRBD1
size: .
V: TRBV14
J: TRBJ1-1
CDR3: CASSRGTANTEAFF
DNA: TGTGCCAGCAGCCGTGGGACAGCGAACACTGAAGCTTTCTTT

D: .
size: .
V: TRBV5-1
J: TRBJ1-3
CDR3: CASSLGGVGNTIYF
DNA: TGCGCCAGCAGCTTAGGAGGGGTTGGAAACACCATATATTTT

D: .
size: few
V: TRBV7-9
J: TRBJ1-2
CDR3: CASSLGADGYGYTF
DNA: TGTGCCAGCAGCTTAGGGGCCGATGGCTATGGCTACACCTTC

D: .
size: .
V: TRBV11-1
J: TRBJ2-3
CDR3: CASSLGGDTQYF
DNA: TGTGCCAGCAGCTTAGGCGGAGATACGCAGTATTTT

D: .
size: .
V: TRBV12-3/TRBV12-4
J: TRBJ2-4
CDR3: CASSLSYIQYF
DNA: TGTGCCAGCAGTTTATCTTACATTCAGTACTTC

D: .
size: .
V: TRBV7-9
J: TRBJ1-1
CDR3: CASSISGNTEAFF
DNA: TGTGCCAGCAGCATATCAGGGAATACTGAAGCTTTCTTT

D: .
size: .
V: TRBV11-3
J: TRBJ2-7
CDR3: CASSLREAGEQYF
DNA: TGTGCCAGCAGCTTAAGAGAGGCCGGCGAGCAGTACTTC